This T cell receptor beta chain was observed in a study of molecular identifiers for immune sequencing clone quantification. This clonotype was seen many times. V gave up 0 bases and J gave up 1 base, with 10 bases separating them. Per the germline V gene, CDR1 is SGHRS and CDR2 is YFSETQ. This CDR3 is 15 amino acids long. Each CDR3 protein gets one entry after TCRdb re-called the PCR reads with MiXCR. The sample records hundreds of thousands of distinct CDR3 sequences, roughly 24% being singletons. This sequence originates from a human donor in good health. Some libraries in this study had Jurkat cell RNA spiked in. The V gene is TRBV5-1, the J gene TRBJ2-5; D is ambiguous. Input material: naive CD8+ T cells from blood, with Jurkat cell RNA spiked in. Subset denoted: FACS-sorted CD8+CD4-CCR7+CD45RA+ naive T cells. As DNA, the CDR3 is TGCGCCAGCAGCTTGGCATACAGCATCCAAGAGACCCAGTACTTC. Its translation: CASSLAYSIQETQYF.